Listed here are 25 T cell receptor beta chains from one sample, sequenced in a study of T cells in Graves' hyperthyroidism and ophthalmopathy. There were TCR beta CDR3 regions amplified from RNA transcripts. The TCR CDR3 was amplified in a first-round RT-PCR using the HTBI primer set. TCRdb itself ran the multiplex PCR reads through MiXCR, one entry per CDR3 protein. Among a few hundred thousand distinct CDR3 sequences listed, roughly 15% were seen once. Input material: blood. The source is a woman aged 55-69 years with Graves' ophthalmopathy.

This clonotype was counted a few times. This chain uses TRBV30 with TRBJ2-3; 10 bases align to TRBD2. The ends lost 2 bases at V and 5 bases at J; junction bases unmatched: 25. Germline V lookup: CDR1 GTSNPN, CDR2 SVGIG (reference sequence). The CDR3 is 21 amino acids. This chain's CDR3 is CAWSTIEPGLAGVYPRDTQYF. The CDR3 bases are TGTGCCTGGAGTACCATCGAACCCGGCCTAGCGGGAGTTTACCCTCGAGATACGCAGTATTTT.

In this sample, this clonotype turned up many times. The J gene is TRBJ2-7, the V gene TRBV6-1; D possibly corresponds to TRBD2 (6 bases). The germline V and J ends were trimmed by 5 bases and 3 bases, with 17 bases remaining between them. The CDR3 length is 15 residues. Germline V lookup: CDR1 MNHNS, CDR2 SASEGT. This chain's CDR3 is CASSPTGHGGYEQYF. Written as DNA, the CDR3 is TGTGCCAGCAGTCCCACAGGACACGGGGGCTACGAGCAGTACTTC.

The sample holds many counts of this clonotype. The chain uses TRBV3-1 and TRBJ2-7, with D perhaps TRBD2 (5 bases). Germline assignment: CDR1 LGHDT and CDR2 YNNKEL (reference sequence). The CDR3 covers 13 residues. The V gene lost 5 bases and the J gene lost 0 bases, with 8 bases spanning the gap. CDR3 sequence: CASSEGYSYEQYF. The DNA of the CDR3 is TGTGCCAGCAGCGAGGGATACTCCTACGAGCAGTACTTC.

This clonotype was recorded at least ten times. V is TRBV5-1 and J is TRBJ2-1; no definite D call. V dropped 4 bases and J dropped 0 bases, with 11 bases sitting between them. This CDR3 spans 15 amino acids. Germline CDR1 reads SGHRS; CDR2 reads YFSETQ. In DNA, the CDR3 is TGCGCCAGCAGCGTCACTACCAGCTCCTACAATGAGCAGTTCTTC. It specifies CASSVTTSSYNEQFF.

This clonotype was seen at least ten times. The chain links TRBV4-1 to TRBJ2-2; D gene ambiguous. Germline V CDR1 and CDR2: MGHRA, YSYEKL. V lost 4 bases, J lost 6 bases, and 18 bases lay in between. The CDR3 runs to 16 residues. In nucleotides, the CDR3 is TGCGCCAGCAGCCCCCCTGGGGTAGAAAGGTCCGGGGAGCTGTTTTTT. Protein sequence: CASSPPGVERSGELFF.

This clonotype showed up just a few times. The chain recombines TRBV7-8 with TRBJ2-1, with D perhaps TRBD2 (5 bases). Germline V CDR1 and CDR2: SGHVS, FQNEAQ. Trimming removed 4 bases from V and 9 bases from J, with 16 bases in between. The CDR3 length is 14 residues. The CDR3 reads CASSSRPSLLEQFF. In DNA, the CDR3 is TGTGCCAGCAGCTCGAGACCTAGCCTCCTTGAGCAGTTCTTC. The full variable domain, rest sourced from reference TRBV7-8 and TRBJ2-1, is GAGVSQSPRYKVAKRGQDVALRCDPISGHVSLFWYQQALGQGPEFLTYFQNEAQLDKSGLPSDRFFAERPEGSVSTLKIQRTQQEDSAVYLCASSSRPSLLEQFFGPGTRLTVL.

This clonotype has at least ten counts. This chain links TRBV7-3 with TRBJ2-1; TRBD2 might be the D (6 bases). The CDR3 has 17 residues. CDR1 is SGHTA and CDR2 is FQGTGA in the germline V gene. Between the trimmed V and J ends, which lost 2 bases and 10 bases, there was a span of 24 bases. Here the CDR3 DNA reads TGTGCCAGCAGCTTATTGTCAATTGGGGACTCCTCCGACGAGCAGTTCTTC. Protein sequence: CASSLLSIGDSSDEQFF. Together with reference TRBV7-3 and TRBJ2-1, the CDR3 gives the full variable domain: GAGVSQTPSNKVTEKGKYVELRCDPISGHTALYWYRQSLGQGPEFLIYFQGTGAADDSGLPNDRFFAVRPEGSVSTLKIQRTERGDSAVYLCASSLLSIGDSSDEQFFGPGTRLTVL.

In this sample, this clonotype turned up many times. The chain employs TRBV5-1 and TRBJ2-3; maybe TRBD2 (6 bases). The germline V and J ends were trimmed by 0 bases and 5 bases, with 19 bases remaining between them. CDR3 length equals 17 residues. Germline CDR1 and CDR2: SGHRS and YFSETQ. The CDR3 is CASSLAGLATPLDTQYF. The CDR3 nucleotides are TGCGCCAGCAGCTTGGCCGGCCTAGCGACTCCGCTAGATACGCAGTATTTT.

The CDR3 region has the DNA TGTGCCAGCAGCCAAGTCAGGACAGGGAGGTGGACCGTTGCCTATGGCTACACCTTC. Protein product: CASSQVRTGRWTVAYGYTF. V and J are TRBV3-1 and TRBJ1-2; TRBD1 agrees at 8 bases. CDR3 length: 19 residues. After removal of 1 base from V and 4 bases from J, the junction contained 17 bases not matched to a gene. The V gene's germline CDR1 is LGHDT and CDR2 YNNKEL (reference sequence). Variable domain in full (rest from reference TRBV3-1 and TRBJ1-2): DTAVSQTPKYLVTQMGNDKSIKCEQNLGHDTMYWYKQDSKKFLKIMFSYNNKELIINETVPNRFSPKSPDKAHLNLHINSLELGDSAVYFCASSQVRTGRWTVAYGYTFGSGTRLTVV.

The table lists this clonotype with many counts. The rearrangement uses TRBV2 and TRBJ2-3; TRBD2 agrees at 11 bases. The J segment lost 6 bases and the V segment lost 8 bases, leaving 7 bases of the junction unmatched. This CDR3 has 14 residues. Germline CDR1 SNHLY, CDR2 FYNNEI. The CDR3 sequence: CASRRLAGLDTQYF. CDR3 bases: TGTGCCAGCCGCCGACTAGCGGGATTGGATACGCAGTATTTT.

J is TRBJ2-1 and V is TRBV12-3 or TRBV12-4, with 13 bases fitting TRBD2. J was trimmed by 4 bases and V by 6 bases; bases with no gene match: 12. CDR3 length: 18 amino acids. CDR3 region: CASSLRGTSGNRYNEQFF. In DNA, the CDR3 is TGTGCCAGCAGCCTGAGAGGGACTAGCGGGAATCGTTACAATGAGCAGTTCTTC.

The chain recombines TRBV6-1 with TRBJ1-1; D is unclear. V was trimmed by 5 bases and J by 1 base, leaving 8 bases between them. This CDR3 has 13 amino acids. CDR1 is MNHNS and CDR2 is SASEGT in the germline V gene. This CDR3 reads CASSFSKNTEAFF. Written as DNA, the CDR3 is TGTGCCAGCAGTTTCTCCAAGAACACTGAAGCTTTCTTT.

This clonotype has at least ten counts. The V gene is TRBV6-6, the J gene TRBJ1-4; TRBD1 is a possible D gene (5 bases). CDR3 length: 17 residues. Germline CDR1 reads MNHNY; CDR2 reads SVGAGI (reference sequence). Deletions cut 2 bases from V and 2 bases from J, with 15 bases between. The CDR3 region is CASSYGRASATNEKLFF. DNA for the CDR3: TGTGCCAGCAGTTACGGCAGGGCGAGCGCGACTAATGAAAAACTGTTTTTT.

The chain employs TRBV29-1 and TRBJ2-3; D is uncertain. V dropped 1 base and J dropped 2 bases, with 7 bases sitting between them. This CDR3 comprises 13 residues. CDR1 is SQVTM, CDR2 ANQGSEA, per germline. CDR3 protein: CSVEGQYTDTQYF. The CDR3, as DNA: TGCAGCGTTGAAGGCCAGTACACAGATACGCAGTATTTT.

This clonotype was detected many times. The chain couples TRBV6-1 to TRBJ2-7; D might be TRBD2 (6 bases). This CDR3 region has 12 residues. Germline CDR1 and CDR2: MNHNS and SASEGT. The V end lost 6 bases, the J end lost 7 bases, and 13 bases lay between the germline ends. CDR3 nucleotides: TGTGCCAGCAGAGGAACGGGAGATGAGCAGTACTTC. Protein product: CASRGTGDEQYF.

This clonotype was observed a handful of times. This sequence joins TRBV10-2 and TRBJ1-2; maybe TRBD1 (5 bases). Germline V CDR1 and CDR2: WSHSY, SAAADI. V was shortened by 2 bases and J by 6 bases, with 13 bases between the two germline ends. This CDR3 spans 14 amino acids. The CDR3 sequence is CASSEPGRGDGYTF. CDR3 coding DNA: TGCGCCAGCAGTGAGCCGGGGAGGGGCGATGGCTACACCTTC.

This clonotype was seen ten or more times. This sequence joins TRBV5-1 and TRBJ1-4; D may be TRBD1 (5 bases). The CDR3 has 15 residues. Germline V CDR1 and CDR2: SGHRS, YFSETQ. V lost 4 bases and J lost 8, with 18 bases in between. The CDR3 nucleotides read TGCGCCAGCAGCCACGACAGCGGGTCGGACGAAAAACTGTTTTTT. Translation: CASSHDSGSDEKLFF.

This clonotype was found many times. The V gene is TRBV5-1, the J gene TRBJ2-2, with 10 bases that match TRBD2. The CDR3 sequence is 15 residues long. Trimming cost V 4 bases and J 7 bases; bases outside gene matches: 7. Germline V CDR1 and CDR2: SGHRS, YFSETQ. CDR3 protein: CASSGLAGVVGELFF. CDR3 nucleotide sequence: TGCGCCAGCAGCGGCCTAGCGGGAGTGGTCGGGGAGCTGTTTTTT.

This clonotype was detected many times. V gene TRBV5-1 combines with J gene TRBJ1-5, with 11 nucleotides matching TRBD1. The germline gives CDR1 SGHRS, CDR2 YFSETQ. This CDR3 contains 15 residues. Trimming removed 4 bases from V and 2 bases from J; junction bases left unmatched: 2. CDR3 nucleotide sequence: TGCGCCAGCAGCCGGACAGGGGGCGGCAATCAGCCCCAGCATTTT. Amino acids: CASSRTGGGNQPQHF.

This clonotype has at least ten counts. This chain connects TRBV20-1 to TRBJ2-7; D remains ambiguous. Trimming left V 2 bases short and J 2 bases short, with 10 bases between. The CDR3 covers 13 residues. CDR1 is DFQATT and CDR2 is SNEGSKA in the germline V gene (reference sequence). This chain's CDR3 is CSARRAVAYEQYF. The CDR3 DNA sequence: TGCAGTGCTAGAAGGGCAGTCGCCTACGAGCAGTACTTC.

The sample holds many counts of this clonotype. The rearrangement uses TRBV6-1 and TRBJ2-7; 7 positions match TRBD1. The length of the CDR3 is 14 residues. After removal of 6 bases from V and 2 bases from J, the junction contained 7 bases not matched to a gene. CDR1 is MNHNS and CDR2 is SASEGT in the germline V gene. CDR3 nucleotide sequence: TGTGCCAGCAGCCCCACCGGACAGGCCTACGAGCAGTACTTC. It is translated as CASSPTGQAYEQYF.

There are a few counts of this clonotype. The rearrangement joins TRBV27 to TRBJ2-2, with 11 bases that match TRBD2. The CDR3 has 16 residues. The ends lost 3 bases at V and 4 bases at J; junction bases unmatched: 4. Germline CDR1 and CDR2: MNHEY and SMNVEV (reference sequence). The CDR3, as DNA: TGTGCCAGCAGTTTTACTAGCGGGAGTGTCACCGGGGAGCTGTTTTTT. It encodes CASSFTSGSVTGELFF.

V gene TRBV5-5 combines with J gene TRBJ1-2, with D unclear. CDR3 length: 10 residues. Deletions cut 2 bases from V and 13 bases from J, with 9 bases between. The germline CDR1 and CDR2 sequences are SGHKS and YYEKEE (reference sequence). The DNA for the CDR3 is TGTGCCAGCAGCTTAGCCCCCGTCACCTTC. This codes for CASSLAPVTF.

This CDR3 reads CASSVGPSQLNTEAFF. The DNA for the CDR3 is TGTGCCAGCAGCGTGGGGCCGTCTCAGCTGAACACTGAAGCTTTCTTT. The chain uses TRBV9 and TRBJ1-1; D is perhaps TRBD1 (5 bases). The CDR3 runs to 16 residues. V was cut by 2 bases and J by 0 bases, with 14 bases left in between. The germline CDR1 and CDR2 sequences are SGDLS and YYNGEE. Together with reference TRBV9 and TRBJ1-1, the CDR3 gives the full variable domain: DSGVTQTPKHLITATGQRVTLRCSPRSGDLSVYWYQQSLDQGLQFLIQYYNGEERAKGNILERFSAQQFPDLHSELNLSSLELGDSALYFCASSVGPSQLNTEAFFGQGTRLTVV.

The table lists this clonotype with a few counts. V usage is TRBV6-2 or TRBV6-3 and J usage is TRBJ2-1, with D maybe TRBD2 (5 bases). CDR1 and CDR2 (germline): MNHEY, SVGEGT. This CDR3 comprises 13 residues. Trimming left V 6 bases short and J 7 bases short, with 13 bases between. CDR3 amino acids: CASSRTAGNEQFF. In DNA, the CDR3 is TGTGCCAGCAGCCGGACTGCTGGTAATGAGCAGTTCTTC.